Following are 2 T cell receptor beta chains from one sample sequenced in a study of T cells after posttransplantation cyclophosphamide. Profiled with immunoSEQ multiplex PCR; TCRdb holds only in-frame clones, not every one. In total the sample includes roughly 42,000 clones, none of them seen once. Material for sequencing was PBMCs. The receptors shown here come from a woman between 45 and 60 years old in good health and a related stem cell transplant donor.

This clone was recorded many times. This chain connects TRBV18 to TRBJ1-6, with 8 bases aligning to TRBD1. CDR3 length: 14 residues. V shed 5 bases and J 5 bases; nucleotides not matched to a gene: 2. Germline V gene data show CDR1 as KGHSH and CDR2 as LQKENI. CDR3 bases: TGTGCCAGCTCATCACAGGGGGATAATTCACCCCTCCACTTT. Its protein is CASSSQGDNSPLHF.

This clone was seen ten or more times. The chain carries TRBV7-9 and TRBJ1-1; D unclear. Germline CDR1 SEHNR, CDR2 FQNEAQ (reference sequence). Trimming stripped 5 bases from V and 3 bases from J, with 10 bases between. This CDR3 is 13 amino acids long. The CDR3 loop reads CASSPPRDTEAFF. The CDR3 DNA sequence: TGTGCCAGCAGCCCCCCGAGGGACACTGAAGCTTTCTTT.